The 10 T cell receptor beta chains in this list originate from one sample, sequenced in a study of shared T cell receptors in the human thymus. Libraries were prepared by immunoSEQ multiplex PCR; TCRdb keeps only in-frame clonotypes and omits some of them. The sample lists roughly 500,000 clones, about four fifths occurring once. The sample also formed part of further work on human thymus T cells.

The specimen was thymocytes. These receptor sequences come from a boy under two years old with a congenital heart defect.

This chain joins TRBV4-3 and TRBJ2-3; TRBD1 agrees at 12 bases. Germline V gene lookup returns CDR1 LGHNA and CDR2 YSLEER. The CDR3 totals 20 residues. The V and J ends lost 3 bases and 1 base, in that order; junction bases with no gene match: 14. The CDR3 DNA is TGCGCCAGCAGCCAGACGGCAGGGACAGGGGGCGAGTCTTGCACAGATACGCAGTATTTT. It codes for CASSQTAGTGGESCTDTQYF.

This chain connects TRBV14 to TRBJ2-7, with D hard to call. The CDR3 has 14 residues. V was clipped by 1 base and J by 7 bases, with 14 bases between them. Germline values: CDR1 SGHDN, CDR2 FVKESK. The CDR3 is CASSQGPGSGEQYF. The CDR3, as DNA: TGTGCCAGCAGCCAAGGCCCGGGTTCGGGTGAGCAGTACTTC.

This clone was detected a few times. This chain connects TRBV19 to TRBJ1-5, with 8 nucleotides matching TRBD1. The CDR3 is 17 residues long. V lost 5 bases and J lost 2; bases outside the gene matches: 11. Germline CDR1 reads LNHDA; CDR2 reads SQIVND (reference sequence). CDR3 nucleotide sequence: TGTGCCAGTAGTCCCCGGACAGGGAGCGGGGGCAATCAGCCCCAGCATTTT. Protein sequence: CASSPRTGSGGNQPQHF.

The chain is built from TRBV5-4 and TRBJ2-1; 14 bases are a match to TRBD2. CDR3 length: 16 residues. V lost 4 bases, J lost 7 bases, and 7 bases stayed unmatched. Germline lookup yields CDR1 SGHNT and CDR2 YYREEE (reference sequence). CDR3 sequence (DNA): TGTGCCAGCAGCCAAGGACTAGCGGGAGGCGAGAATGAGCAGTTCTTC. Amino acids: CASSQGLAGGENEQFF. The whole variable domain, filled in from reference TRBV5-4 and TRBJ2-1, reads ETGVTQSPTHLIKTRGQQVTLRCSSQSGHNTVSWYQQALGQGPQFIFQYYREEENGRGNFPPRFSGLQFPNYSSELNVNALELDDSALYLCASSQGLAGGENEQFFGPGTRLTVL.

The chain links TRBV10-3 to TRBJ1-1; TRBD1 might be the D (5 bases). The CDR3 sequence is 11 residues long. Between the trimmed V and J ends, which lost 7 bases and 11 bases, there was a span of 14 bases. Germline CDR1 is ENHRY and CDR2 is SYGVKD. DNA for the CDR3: TGTGCCATCAAAGGGGCGGGAGAGGCTTTCTTT. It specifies CAIKGAGEAFF.

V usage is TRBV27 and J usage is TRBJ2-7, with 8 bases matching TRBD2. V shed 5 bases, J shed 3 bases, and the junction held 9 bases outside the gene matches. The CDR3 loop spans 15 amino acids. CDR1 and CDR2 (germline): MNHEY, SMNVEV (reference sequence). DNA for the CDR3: TGTGCCAGCAGTCCCAAGCGGGAGAGTCTCTACGAGCAGTACTTC. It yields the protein CASSPKRESLYEQYF.

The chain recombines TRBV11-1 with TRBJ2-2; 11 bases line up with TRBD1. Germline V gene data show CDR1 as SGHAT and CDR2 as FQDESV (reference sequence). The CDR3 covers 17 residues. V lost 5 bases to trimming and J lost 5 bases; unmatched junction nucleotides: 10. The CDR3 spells CASSIPLDRGRTGELFF. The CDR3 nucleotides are TGTGCCAGCAGCATACCCTTGGACAGGGGGCGAACCGGGGAGCTGTTTTTT. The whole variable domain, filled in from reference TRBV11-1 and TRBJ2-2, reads EAEVAQSPRYKITEKSQAVAFWCDPISGHATLYWYRQILGQGPELLVQFQDESVVDDSQLPKDRFSAERLKGVDSTLKIQPAELGDSAMYLCASSIPLDRGRTGELFFGEGSRLTVL.

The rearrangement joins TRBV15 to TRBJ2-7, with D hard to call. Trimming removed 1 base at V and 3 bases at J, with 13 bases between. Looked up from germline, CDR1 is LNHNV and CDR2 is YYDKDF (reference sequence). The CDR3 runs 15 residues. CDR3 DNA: TGTGCCACCAGCAGAGGGAGTCTGAGGAGCTACGAGCAGTACTTC. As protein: CATSRGSLRSYEQYF.

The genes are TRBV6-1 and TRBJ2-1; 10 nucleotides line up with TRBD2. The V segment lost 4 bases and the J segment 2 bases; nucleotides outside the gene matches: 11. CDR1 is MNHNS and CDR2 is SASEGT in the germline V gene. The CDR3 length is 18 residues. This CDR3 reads CASSGPRTSGLTYNEQFF. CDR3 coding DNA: TGTGCCAGCAGTGGACCTAGGACTAGCGGCCTCACCTACAATGAGCAGTTCTTC.

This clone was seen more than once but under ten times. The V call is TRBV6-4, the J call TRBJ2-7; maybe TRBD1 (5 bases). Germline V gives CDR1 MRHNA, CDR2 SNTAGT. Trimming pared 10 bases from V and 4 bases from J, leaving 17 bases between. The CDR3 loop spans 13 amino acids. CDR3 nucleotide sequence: TGTGCCACCCCGGGCCAGGGATTTTACGAGCAGTACTTC. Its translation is CATPGQGFYEQYF.